This T cell receptor beta chain was documented in a study of T-cell reconstitution after alpha-beta-depleted transplantation in children. Study observations and caveats: Most T-cell counts and diversity one year after the transplant came from T cells that were newly produced. Recipient T cells and thymic progenitors that survived gave rise to the high TCRbeta diversity observed at day 60 in some patients. Several hundred expanded graft clones reportedly supplied alpha-beta T cells about two months after transplant.

This clonotype showed up just a few times. The antigen remains unidentified. Relative to the germline gene, one junction end is altered; a read error may explain this. Germline CDR1 SGHTA, CDR2 FQGNSA. This CDR3 is built from 13 residues. Preparation of the TCRbeta library used unique molecular identifiers. TCRdb used MiXCR to reprocess the PCR reads, holding one entry per CDR3 protein. The table includes about 980,000 distinct CDR3 sequences, 25% to 30% detected once. The clonotype was recovered from a boy under two years old who had a stem cell transplant for SCID, so the T cells may come from the graft donor. The chain employs TRBV7-2 and TRBJ1-2; TRBD1 is a possible D gene (5 bases). This specimen was PBMCs, mostly from graft donor cells, taken 360 days after TCRalphabeta/CD19-depleted stem cell transplant. DNA of the CDR3: TGTGCCAGCAGTTTAGAGAGGGGCTATGGCTACACCTTC. It yields the protein CASSLERGYGYTF. The entire variable domain, with the rest obtained from reference TRBV7-2 and TRBJ1-2, is as follows: GAGVSQSPSNKVTEKGKDVELRCDPISGHTALYWYRQSLGQGLEFLIYFQGNSAPDKSGLPSDRFSAERTGGSVSTLTIQRTQQEDSAVYLCASSLERGYGYTFGSGTRLTVV.